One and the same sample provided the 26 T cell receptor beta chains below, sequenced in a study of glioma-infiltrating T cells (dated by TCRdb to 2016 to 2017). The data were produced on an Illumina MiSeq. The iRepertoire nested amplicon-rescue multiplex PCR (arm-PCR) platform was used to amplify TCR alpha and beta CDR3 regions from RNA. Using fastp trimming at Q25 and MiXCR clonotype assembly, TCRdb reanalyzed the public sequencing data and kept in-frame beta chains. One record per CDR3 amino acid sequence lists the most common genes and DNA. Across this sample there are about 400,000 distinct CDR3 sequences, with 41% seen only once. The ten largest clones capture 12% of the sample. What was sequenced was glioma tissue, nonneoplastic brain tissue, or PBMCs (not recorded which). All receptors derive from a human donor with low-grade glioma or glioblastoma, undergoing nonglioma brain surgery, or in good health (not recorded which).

The CDR3 protein is CSAGVTGADYNEQFF. CDR3 in DNA: TGCAGTGCTGGGGTTACCGGGGCTGACTACAATGAGCAGTTCTTC. The rearrangement joins TRBV20-1 to TRBJ2-1, with D perhaps matching TRBD1 or TRBD2 (5 bases each). The V and J ends lost 5 bases and 3 bases respectively, with 17 bases between them. This CDR3 has 15 amino acids. The germline V gene has CDR1 DFQATT and CDR2 SNEGSKA (reference sequence).

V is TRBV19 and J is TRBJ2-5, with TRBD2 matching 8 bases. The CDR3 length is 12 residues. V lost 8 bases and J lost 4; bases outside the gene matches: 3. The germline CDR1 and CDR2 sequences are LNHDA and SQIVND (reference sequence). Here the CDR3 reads CASGTRGETQYF. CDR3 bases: TGTGCCAGTGGGACTAGGGGAGAGACCCAGTACTTC.

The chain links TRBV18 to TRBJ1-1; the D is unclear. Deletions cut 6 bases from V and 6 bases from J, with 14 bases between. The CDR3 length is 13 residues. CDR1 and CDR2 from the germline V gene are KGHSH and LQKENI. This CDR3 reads CASSQSPGAEAFF. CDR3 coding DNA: TGTGCCAGCTCGCAGAGCCCAGGCGCTGAAGCTTTCTTT.

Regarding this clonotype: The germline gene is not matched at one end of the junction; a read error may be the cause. In nucleotides, the CDR3 is TGTGCCAGCACCTCGACTGGCACAGATACGCAATATTTT. Translated, it gives CASTSTGTDTQYF. This sequence joins TRBV5-4 and TRBJ2-3; D unresolved. CDR1 and CDR2 from the germline V gene are SGHNT and YYREEE (reference sequence). The CDR3 has 13 amino acids.

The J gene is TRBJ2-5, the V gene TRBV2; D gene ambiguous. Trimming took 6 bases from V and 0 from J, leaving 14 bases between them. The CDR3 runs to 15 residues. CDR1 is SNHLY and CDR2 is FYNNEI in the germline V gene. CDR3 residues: CASSPQKAYQETQYF. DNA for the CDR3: TGTGCCAGCAGCCCCCAGAAAGCTTACCAAGAGACCCAGTACTTC.

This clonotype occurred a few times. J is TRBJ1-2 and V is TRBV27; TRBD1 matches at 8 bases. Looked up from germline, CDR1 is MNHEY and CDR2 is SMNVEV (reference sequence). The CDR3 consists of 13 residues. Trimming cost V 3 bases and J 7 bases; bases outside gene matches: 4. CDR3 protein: CASSLGRGLGYTF. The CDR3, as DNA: TGTGCCAGCAGTTTGGGCAGGGGGCTTGGCTACACCTTC.

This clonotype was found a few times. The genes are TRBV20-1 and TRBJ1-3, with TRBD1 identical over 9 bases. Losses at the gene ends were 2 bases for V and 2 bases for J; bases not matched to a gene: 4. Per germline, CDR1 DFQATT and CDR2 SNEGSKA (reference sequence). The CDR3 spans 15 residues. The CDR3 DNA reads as TGCAGTGCTAGAACCGGGACAGGGACTGGAAACACCATATATTTT. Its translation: CSARTGTGTGNTIYF.

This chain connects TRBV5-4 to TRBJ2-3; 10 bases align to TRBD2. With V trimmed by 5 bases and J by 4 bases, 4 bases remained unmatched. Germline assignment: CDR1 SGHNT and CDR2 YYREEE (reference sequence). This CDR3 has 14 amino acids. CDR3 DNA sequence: TGTGCCAGCAGGCTAGCGGGAGCTCCAGATACGCAGTATTTT. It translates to CASRLAGAPDTQYF. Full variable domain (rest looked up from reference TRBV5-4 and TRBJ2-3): ETGVTQSPTHLIKTRGQQVTLRCSSQSGHNTVSWYQQALGQGPQFIFQYYREEENGRGNFPPRFSGLQFPNYSSELNVNALELDDSALYLCASRLAGAPDTQYFGPGTRLTVL.

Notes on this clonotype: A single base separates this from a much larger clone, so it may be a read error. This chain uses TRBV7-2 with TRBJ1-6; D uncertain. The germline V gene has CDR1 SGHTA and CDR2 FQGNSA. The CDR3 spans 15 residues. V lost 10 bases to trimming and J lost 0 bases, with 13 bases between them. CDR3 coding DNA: TGTGCCACAAAGGGTCGGGGCTCCTATAATTCACCCCTCCACTTT. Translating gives CATKGRGSYNSPLHF.

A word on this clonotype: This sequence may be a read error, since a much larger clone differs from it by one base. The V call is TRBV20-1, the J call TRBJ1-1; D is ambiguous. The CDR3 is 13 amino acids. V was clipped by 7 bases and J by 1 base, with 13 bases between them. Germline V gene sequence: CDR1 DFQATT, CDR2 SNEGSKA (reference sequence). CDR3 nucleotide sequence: TGCAGTGATGGACCGGACGGGAACACTGAAGCTTTCTTT. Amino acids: CSDGPDGNTEAFF.

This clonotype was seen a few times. CDR3 in amino acids: CASSQDINTYEQYF. CDR3 DNA: TGCGCCAGCAGCCAAGATATTAACACCTACGAGCAGTACTTC. The V call is TRBV4-3, the J call TRBJ2-7; no clear D. Germline values: CDR1 LGHNA, CDR2 YSLEER. V lost 0 bases to trimming and J lost 2 bases, with 8 bases between them. The CDR3 is 14 amino acids.

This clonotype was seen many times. The CDR3 sequence is CAIKSHRVDTEAFF. Here the CDR3 DNA reads TGTGCCATCAAGTCTCACAGGGTGGACACTGAAGCTTTCTTT. The chain carries TRBV10-3 and TRBJ1-1, with D maybe TRBD1 (6 bases). Germline CDR1 reads ENHRY; CDR2 reads SYGVKD. The CDR3 consists of 14 residues. The V gene lost 7 bases and the J gene lost 3 bases, with 15 bases spanning the gap.

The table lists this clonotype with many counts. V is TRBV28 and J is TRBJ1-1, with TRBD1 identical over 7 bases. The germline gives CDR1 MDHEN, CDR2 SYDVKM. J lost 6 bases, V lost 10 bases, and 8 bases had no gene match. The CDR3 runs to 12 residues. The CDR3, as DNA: TGTGCCATAACGGACAGGAGCGCTGAAGCTTTCTTT. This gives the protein CAITDRSAEAFF.

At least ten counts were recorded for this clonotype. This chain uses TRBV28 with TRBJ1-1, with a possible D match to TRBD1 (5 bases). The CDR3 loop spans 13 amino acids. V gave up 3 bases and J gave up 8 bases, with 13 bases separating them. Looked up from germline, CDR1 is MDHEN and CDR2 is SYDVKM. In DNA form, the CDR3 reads TGTGCCAGCAGTTTGTTCAGCCAGGGAGAAGCTTTCTTT. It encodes CASSLFSQGEAFF.

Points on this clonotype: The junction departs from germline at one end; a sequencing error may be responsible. CDR3 sequence: CASSFTNTMYF. Written as DNA, the CDR3 is TGTGCCAGCAGCTTTACGAACACCATGTATTTT. The chain recombines TRBV7-9 with TRBJ1-3; the D is unclear. The germline gives CDR1 SEHNR, CDR2 FQNEAQ (reference sequence). The CDR3 length is 11 residues.

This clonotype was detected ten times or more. CDR3 bases: TGCAGTGCTAGGACTAGCGGGACCTACAATGAGCAGTTCTTC. This gives the protein CSARTSGTYNEQFF. V and J are TRBV20-1 and TRBJ2-1; 11 bases map to TRBD2. CDR1 DFQATT and CDR2 SNEGSKA come from the germline V gene (reference sequence). With 3 bases clipped from V and 2 bases from J, the junction kept 0 bases outside the gene matches. The CDR3 spans 14 residues.

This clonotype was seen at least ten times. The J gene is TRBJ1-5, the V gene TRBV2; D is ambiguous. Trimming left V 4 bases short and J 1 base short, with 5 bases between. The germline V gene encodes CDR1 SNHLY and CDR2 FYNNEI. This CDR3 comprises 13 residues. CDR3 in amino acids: CASSAGSNQPQHF. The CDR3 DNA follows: TGTGCCAGCAGTGCCGGGAGCAATCAGCCCCAGCATTTT.

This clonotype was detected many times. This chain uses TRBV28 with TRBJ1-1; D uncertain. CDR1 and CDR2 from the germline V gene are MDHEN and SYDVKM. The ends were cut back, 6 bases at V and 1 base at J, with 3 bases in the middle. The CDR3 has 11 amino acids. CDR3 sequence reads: CASSQNTEAFF. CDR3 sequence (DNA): TGTGCCAGCAGCCAGAACACTGAAGCTTTCTTT.

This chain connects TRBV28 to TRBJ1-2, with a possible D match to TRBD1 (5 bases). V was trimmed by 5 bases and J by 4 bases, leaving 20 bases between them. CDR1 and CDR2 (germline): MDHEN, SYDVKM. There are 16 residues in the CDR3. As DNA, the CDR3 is TGTGCCAGCAGTATCCCGTGGGACGTAAACATCTATGGCTACACCTTC. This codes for CASSIPWDVNIYGYTF.

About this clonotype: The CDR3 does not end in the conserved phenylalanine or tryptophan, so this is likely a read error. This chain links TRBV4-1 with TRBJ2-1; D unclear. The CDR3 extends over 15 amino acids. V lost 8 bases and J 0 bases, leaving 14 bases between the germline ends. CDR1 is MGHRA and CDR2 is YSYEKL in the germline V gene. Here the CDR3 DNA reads TGCGCCAGCTCCTATTTCGGAACCTCCTACAATGAGCAGTTCCTC. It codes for CASSYFGTSYNEQFL.

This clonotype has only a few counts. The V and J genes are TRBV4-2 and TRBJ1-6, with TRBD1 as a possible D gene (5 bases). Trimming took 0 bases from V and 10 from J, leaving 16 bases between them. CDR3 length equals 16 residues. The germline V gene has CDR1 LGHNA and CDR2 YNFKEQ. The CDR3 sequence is CASSQDWGRRDSPLHF. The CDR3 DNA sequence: TGTGCCAGCAGCCAAGATTGGGGCAGGCGAGACTCACCCCTCCACTTT.

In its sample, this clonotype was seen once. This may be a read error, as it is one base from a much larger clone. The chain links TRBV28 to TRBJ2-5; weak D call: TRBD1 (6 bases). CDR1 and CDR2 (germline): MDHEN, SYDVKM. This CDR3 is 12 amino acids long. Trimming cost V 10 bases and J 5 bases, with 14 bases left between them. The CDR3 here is CAIRTGSETQYF. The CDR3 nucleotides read TGTGCCATCAGAACAGGGAGCGAGACCCAGTACTTC. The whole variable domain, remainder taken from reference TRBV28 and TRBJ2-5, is DVKVTQSSRYLVKRTGEKVFLECVQDMDHENMFWYRQDPGLGLRLIYFSYDVKMKEKGDIPEGYSVSREKKERFSLILESASTNQTSMYLCAIRTGSETQYFGPGTRLLVL.

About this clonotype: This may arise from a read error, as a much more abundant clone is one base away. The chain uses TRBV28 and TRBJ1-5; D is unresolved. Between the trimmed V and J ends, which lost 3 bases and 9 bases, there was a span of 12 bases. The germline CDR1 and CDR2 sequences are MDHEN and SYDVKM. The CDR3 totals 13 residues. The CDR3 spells CASSFPVPTPQHF. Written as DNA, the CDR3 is TGTGCCAGCAGTTTCCCCGTACCTACGCCCCAGCATTTT.

The DNA of the CDR3 is TGTGCCAGCAGTGACCCGTGGGGGGACTACGAGCAGTACTTC. Its translation is CASSDPWGDYEQYF. The genes are TRBV25-1 and TRBJ2-7; D may be TRBD2 (6 bases). Germline CDR1 MGHDK, CDR2 SYGVNS. There are 14 residues in the CDR3. V was shortened by 3 bases and J by 3 bases, with 12 bases between the two germline ends.

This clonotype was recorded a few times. The CDR3 here is CSARDRRTRQETQYF. In DNA form, the CDR3 reads TGCAGTGCTAGGGACAGGAGGACCAGGCAAGAGACCCAGTACTTC. V and J are TRBV20-1 and TRBJ2-5; 7 positions agree with TRBD1. Per germline, CDR1 DFQATT and CDR2 SNEGSKA (reference sequence). Germline trimming cut 3 bases from V and 2 bases from J; bases unmatched to any gene: 9. The CDR3 covers 15 residues.

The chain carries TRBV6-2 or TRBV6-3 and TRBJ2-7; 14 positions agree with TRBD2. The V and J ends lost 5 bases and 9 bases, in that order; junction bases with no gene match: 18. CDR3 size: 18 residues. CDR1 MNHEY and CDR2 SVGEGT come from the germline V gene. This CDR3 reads CASSPGLAGGPTHAGQYF. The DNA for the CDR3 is TGTGCCAGCAGTCCCGGACTAGCGGGAGGCCCCACCCATGCCGGGCAGTACTTC.